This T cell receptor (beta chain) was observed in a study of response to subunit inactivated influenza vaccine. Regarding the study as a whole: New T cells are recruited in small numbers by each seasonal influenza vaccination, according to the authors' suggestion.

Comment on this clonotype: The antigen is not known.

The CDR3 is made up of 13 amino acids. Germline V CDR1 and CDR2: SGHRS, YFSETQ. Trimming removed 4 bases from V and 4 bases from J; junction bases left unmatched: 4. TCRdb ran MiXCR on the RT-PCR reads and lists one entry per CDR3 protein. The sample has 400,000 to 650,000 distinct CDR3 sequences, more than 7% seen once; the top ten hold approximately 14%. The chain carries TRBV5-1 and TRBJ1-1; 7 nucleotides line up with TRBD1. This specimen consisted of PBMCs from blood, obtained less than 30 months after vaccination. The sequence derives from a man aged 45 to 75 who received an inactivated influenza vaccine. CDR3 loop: CASSTKGATEAFF. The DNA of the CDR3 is TGCGCCAGCAGCACGAAGGGGGCCACTGAAGCTTTCTTT.